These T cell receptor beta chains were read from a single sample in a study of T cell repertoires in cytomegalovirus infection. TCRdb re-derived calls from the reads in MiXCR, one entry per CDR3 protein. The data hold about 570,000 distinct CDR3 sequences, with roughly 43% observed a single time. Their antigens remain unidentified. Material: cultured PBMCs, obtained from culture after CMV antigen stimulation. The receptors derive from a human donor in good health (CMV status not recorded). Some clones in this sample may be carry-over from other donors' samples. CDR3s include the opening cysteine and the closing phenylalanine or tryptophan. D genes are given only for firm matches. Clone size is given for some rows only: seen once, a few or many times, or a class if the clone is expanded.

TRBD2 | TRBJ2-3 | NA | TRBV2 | TGTGCCAGCAGGGGACTAGCGGGGTACACAGATACGCAGTATTTT | CASRGLAGYTDTQYF
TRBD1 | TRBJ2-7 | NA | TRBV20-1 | TGCAGTGCTAGATCCCGGGACAGGGGGGCCATGGGCGAGCAGTACTTC | CSARSRDRGAMGEQYF
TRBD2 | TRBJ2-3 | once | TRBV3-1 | TGTGCCAGCAGCCAAGATGGGGGGGGAGATACGCAGTATTTT | CASSQDGGGDTQYF
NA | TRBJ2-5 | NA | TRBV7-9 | TGTGCCAGCAGGGCATGGGGCTCAGGGGAAGAGACCCAGTACTTC | CASRAWGSGEETQYF
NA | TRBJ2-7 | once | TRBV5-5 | TGTGCCAGCAGCTTCGGGGCAGGAAGGTTACGCGAGCAGTACTTC | CASSFGAGRLREQYF
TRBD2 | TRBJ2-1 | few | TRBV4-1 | TGCGCCAGCAGCCCCCGGGGGGGCGTCAACAATGAGCAGTTCTTC | CASSPRGGVNNEQFF
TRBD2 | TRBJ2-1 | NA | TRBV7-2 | TGTGCCAGCAGCTCCGGGGGGGGCTATAGCTCCTACAATGAGCAGTTCTTC | CASSSGGGYSSYNEQFF
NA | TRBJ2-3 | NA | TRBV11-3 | TGTGCCAGCAGCTTTTCAGGATGGACAGATACGCAGTATTTT | CASSFSGWTDTQYF
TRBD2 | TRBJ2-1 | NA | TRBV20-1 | TGCAGTGCCGTGGGACTAGCGGGGTCCAAAATCTACAATGAGCAGTTCTTC | CSAVGLAGSKIYNEQFF
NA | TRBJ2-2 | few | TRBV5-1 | TGCGCCAGCAGTATCTTGGACGGGAGCCGGACCGGGGAGCTGTTTTTT | CASSILDGSRTGELFF
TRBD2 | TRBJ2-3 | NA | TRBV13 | TGTGCCAGCAGCTTACCGGGGGTAGCGGGTGGTGGCACAGATACGCAGTATTTT | CASSLPGVAGGGTDTQYF
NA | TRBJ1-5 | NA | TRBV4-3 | TGCGCCAGCAGCCAAGAGGCCAGGTGGGATCAGCCCCAGCATTTT | CASSQEARWDQPQHF
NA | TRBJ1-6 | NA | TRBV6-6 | TGTGCCACGCATTACGGGGCGAACTCCTATAATTCACCCCTCCACTTT | CATHYGANSYNSPLHF
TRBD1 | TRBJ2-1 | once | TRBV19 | TGTGCCAGTAGTATAGGACAGGGGTACAGTTACAATGAGCAGTTCTTC | CASSIGQGYSYNEQFF
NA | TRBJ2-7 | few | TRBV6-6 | TGTGCCAGCAGCGGGAGACAGGGTAGCTCCTACGAGCAGTACTTC | CASSGRQGSSYEQYF
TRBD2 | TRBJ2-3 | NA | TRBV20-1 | TGCAGTGCAGGGCTAGCGGGAGCTGATACGCAGTATTTT | CSAGLAGADTQYF
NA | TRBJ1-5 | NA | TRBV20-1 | TGCAGTGTCATTGGACGGGACAATCAGCCCCAGCATTTT | CSVIGRDNQPQHF
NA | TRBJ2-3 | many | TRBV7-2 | TGTGCCAGCAGCTTGAACCCCCGCACAGATACGCAGTATTTT | CASSLNPRTDTQYF
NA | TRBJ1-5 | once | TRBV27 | TGTGCCAGCAGTTCGGGGTTCGCGCCTAATCAGCCCCAGCATTTT | CASSSGFAPNQPQHF
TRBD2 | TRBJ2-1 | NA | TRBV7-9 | TGTGCCAGCAGCAGTCCGGGACTACCTTACAATGAGCAGTTCTTC | CASSSPGLPYNEQFF
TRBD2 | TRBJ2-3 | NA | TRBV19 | TGTGCCAGTAGCTGGCGGGCTAGCGGGGGGAGTGGTACGCAGTATTTT | CASSWRASGGSGTQYF
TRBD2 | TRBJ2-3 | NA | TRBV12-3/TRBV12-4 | TGTGCCAGCAGCCTTAGCGGGGTGGTGCCAGATACGCAGTATTTT | CASSLSGVVPDTQYF
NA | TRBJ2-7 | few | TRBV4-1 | TGCGCCAGCAGCCCGCTCGCACAGGCTGATTGGGAGCAGTACTTC | CASSPLAQADWEQYF
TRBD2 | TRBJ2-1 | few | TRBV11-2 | TGTGCCAGCAGCCCGGAGCGGGAGTTGTACAATGAGCAGTTCTTC | CASSPERELYNEQFF
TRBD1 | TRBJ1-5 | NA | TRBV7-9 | TGTGCCAGCAGCTTAGGCCTCCCAGGGGGAAGCCAGCCCCAGCATTTT | CASSLGLPGGSQPQHF
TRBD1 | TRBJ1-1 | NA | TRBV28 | TGTGCCAGCAGATCCGGGACAGGGGTTACCATGAACACTGAAGCTTTCTTT | CASRSGTGVTMNTEAFF
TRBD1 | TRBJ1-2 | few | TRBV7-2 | TGTGCCAGCGGCGGACAGGGGGGCTATGGCTACACCTTC | CASGGQGGYGYTF
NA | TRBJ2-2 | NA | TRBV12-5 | TGTGCTAGTGGTTTGGACCCGAGCGGTTCCACCGGGGAGCTGTTTTTT | CASGLDPSGSTGELFF
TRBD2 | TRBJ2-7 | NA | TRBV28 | TGTGCCAGCAGGGGAGGGGAGGTGTACTTC | CASRGGEVYF
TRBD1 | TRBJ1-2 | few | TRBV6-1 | TGTGCCAGCAACAAACAGGGGACTGGCTCGTATGGCTACACCTTC | CASNKQGTGSYGYTF
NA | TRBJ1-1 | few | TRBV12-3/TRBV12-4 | TGTGCCAGCAGTCCCCGTTTTGGGAATGCGAACACTGAAGCTTTCTTT | CASSPRFGNANTEAFF
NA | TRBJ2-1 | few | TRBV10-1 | TGCGCCAGCAGTGTTGACGCGTCGTCGGCCTCGGGCAATGAGCAGTTCTTC | CASSVDASSASGNEQFF
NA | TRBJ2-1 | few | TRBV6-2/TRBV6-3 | TGTGCCAGCAGCGACGACCCCCCAGGGCATGAGCAGTTCTTC | CASSDDPPGHEQFF
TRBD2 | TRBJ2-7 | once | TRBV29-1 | TGCAGCGTTCGGTATGGGACTAGATCAGAGCAGTACTTC | CSVRYGTRSEQYF
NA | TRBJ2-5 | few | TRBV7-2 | TGTGCCAGCAGCACCCAATCCGGGCCAACAGGAGAGACCCAGTACTTC | CASSTQSGPTGETQYF
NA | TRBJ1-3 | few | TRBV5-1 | TGCGCCAGCAGCTTGCAGTTGGTGTCTGGGAGCTCTGGAAACACCATATATTTT | CASSLQLVSGSSGNTIYF
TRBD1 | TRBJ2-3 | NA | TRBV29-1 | TGCAGCGTTGACCGGGACAGGGAGGGAAAGCAGTATTTT | CSVDRDREGKQYF
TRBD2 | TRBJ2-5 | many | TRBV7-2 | TGTGCCAGCAGCTTCGGGGGGGGCCAAGAGACCCAGTACTTC | CASSFGGGQETQYF
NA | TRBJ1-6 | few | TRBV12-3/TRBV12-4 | TGTGCCAGCAGTTCGGGCGGTAATTCACCCCTCCACTTT | CASSSGGNSPLHF
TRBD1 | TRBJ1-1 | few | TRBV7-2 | TGTGCCAGCAGCTCGACAGGGTTGACTGAAGCTTTCTTT | CASSSTGLTEAFF
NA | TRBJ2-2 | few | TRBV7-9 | TGTGCCAGCAGCTCGCTCCAGCCTACCGGGGAGCTGTTTTTT | CASSSLQPTGELFF
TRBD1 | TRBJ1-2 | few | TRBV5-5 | TGTGCCAGCAGCTCAAGACAGGGATCGAACTATGGCTACACCTTC | CASSSRQGSNYGYTF
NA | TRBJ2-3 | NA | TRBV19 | TGTGCCAGCACGACGTCGGGGGCAGATACGCAGTATTTT | CASTTSGADTQYF
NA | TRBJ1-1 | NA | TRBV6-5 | TGTGCCAGCACCAGGACGCTTTCGAGAAACACTGAAGCTTTCTTT | CASTRTLSRNTEAFF
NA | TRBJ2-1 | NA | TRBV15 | TGTGCCACCAGCAGAGATCAGTGGGGGGCGGCCAACAATGAGCAGTTCTTC | CATSRDQWGAANNEQFF
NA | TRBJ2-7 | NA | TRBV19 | TGTGCCAGTAGTTTCATGGGGAGTCCCTACGAGCAGTACTTC | CASSFMGSPYEQYF
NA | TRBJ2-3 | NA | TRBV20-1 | TGCAGTGCTAGTTTGAGAAGCACAGATACGCAGTATTTT | CSASLRSTDTQYF
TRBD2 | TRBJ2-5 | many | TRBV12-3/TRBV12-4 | TGTGCCAGCAGTTTGGGACCCTGGGGGGGGGAGACCCAGTACTTC | CASSLGPWGGETQYF
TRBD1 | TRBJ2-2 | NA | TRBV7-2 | TGTGCCAGCAGCCAGCAGGGGGCAGGGCCGGAGCTGTTTTTT | CASSQQGAGPELFF
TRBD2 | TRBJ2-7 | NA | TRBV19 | TGTGCCAGTAGCATGGCGGGAGGGCCGGACGAGCAGTACTTC | CASSMAGGPDEQYF
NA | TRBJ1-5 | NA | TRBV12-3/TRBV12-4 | TGTGCCAGCAGTTTAACCAGGGTAAATCAGCCCCAGCATTTT | CASSLTRVNQPQHF
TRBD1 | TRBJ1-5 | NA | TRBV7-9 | TGTGCCAGCAGCCGGGACAGGGGGCTTCAGCCCCAGCATTTT | CASSRDRGLQPQHF
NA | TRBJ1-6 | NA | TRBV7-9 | TGTGCCAGCAGCTTAGGGGTCGGGACAAAATCACCCCTCCACTTT | CASSLGVGTKSPLHF
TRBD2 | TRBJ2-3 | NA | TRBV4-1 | TGCGCCAGCAGCCAAGATCGCGGGGGGGGAGATACGCAGTATTTT | CASSQDRGGGDTQYF
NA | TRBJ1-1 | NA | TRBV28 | TGTGCCAGCAGTTCCATCTTGCTCCGGGACTTCAGCGACACCCACCAGAACACTGAAGCTTTCTTT | CASSSILLRDFSDTHQNTEAFF
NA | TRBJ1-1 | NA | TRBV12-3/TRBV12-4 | TGTGCCAGCACCTATGTGGGGGCGGACACTGAAGCTTTCTTT | CASTYVGADTEAFF
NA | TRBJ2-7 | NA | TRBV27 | TGTGCCAGCAGTTTAGGTTTCTCGGGGGCGGTGTACGAGCAGTACTTC | CASSLGFSGAVYEQYF